This T cell receptor (beta chain) was identified during a study of blood T cells in healthy people across ages. Study results and limitations: Across samples, TCR beta diversity tracked strongly with naive T cell percentage. Estimated diversity across one million T cells was deemed an underestimate. Higher diversity, along with more naive CD4+ cells, distinguished long-lived donors from aged donors.

This clonotype has a count of ten or more. Its cognate antigen is unknown. V shed 4 bases and J 6 bases; nucleotides not matched to a gene: 11. CDR1 is SGDLS and CDR2 is YYNGEE in the germline V gene. The CDR3 is 16 residues long. Alongside a J-beta primer mix, a sample-barcoded 5' primer served in a second PCR lasting roughly 7 to 11 cycles. One entry per CDR3 protein, called by TCRdb with MiXCR from the 5' RACE reads. Altogether 550,000 to 750,000 distinct CDR3 sequences are present, 21% being singletons, with the ten largest covering about 3.6%. The sample was blood. The rearrangement uses TRBV9 and TRBJ2-3; 10 nucleotides agree with TRBD2. The origin of this receptor is an older man in good health. CDR3 nucleotide sequence: TGTGCCAGCAGCACTAACCCTAGCGGGAGTTCCGATACGCAGTATTTT. Its translation is CASSTNPSGSSDTQYF. The whole variable domain, remainder taken from reference TRBV9 and TRBJ2-3, is DSGVTQTPKHLITATGQRVTLRCSPRSGDLSVYWYQQSLDQGLQFLIQYYNGEERAKGNILERFSAQQFPDLHSELNLSSLELGDSALYFCASSTNPSGSSDTQYFGPGTRLTVL.